This is a list of T cell receptor beta chains from one sample in a study of shared clonotypes between healthy human individuals. Measured with immunoSEQ multiplex PCR; TCRdb has only the in-frame clones, and not every one. In the table there are approximately 2,200,000 clones, under 95% of which are singletons. Sequenced: naive CD8+ T cells from PBMCs. These receptors all stem from a man younger than 35 in good health. Some clones in this sample may be carry-over from other donors' samples. CDR3s include the opening cysteine and the closing phenylalanine or tryptophan. The D gene is left open where the match is weak. Clone size is not always given. Where it is, it says once, few, many or a class for expanded clones.

d_call: -; j_call: TRBJ1-4; clone_size: -; v_call: TRBV2; cdr3_aa: CASSERGLGNEKLFF
d_call: TRBD2; j_call: TRBJ2-2; clone_size: -; v_call: TRBV7-9; cdr3_aa: CASPLEVASGIYTGELFF
d_call: -; j_call: TRBJ2-1; clone_size: -; v_call: TRBV6-5; cdr3_aa: CAARGQNNEQFF
d_call: TRBD2; j_call: TRBJ2-1; clone_size: once; v_call: TRBV13; cdr3_aa: CASSLGSTSGSGNEQFF
d_call: TRBD2; j_call: TRBJ2-7; clone_size: -; v_call: TRBV6-6; cdr3_aa: CASSYGGGPSYEQYF
d_call: TRBD2; j_call: TRBJ2-5; clone_size: -; v_call: TRBV9; cdr3_aa: CASSPPSGRRSGTQYF
d_call: TRBD2; j_call: TRBJ2-7; clone_size: -; v_call: TRBV28; cdr3_aa: CASSYPLTSGGGYEQYF
d_call: TRBD1; j_call: TRBJ1-2; clone_size: once; v_call: TRBV27; cdr3_aa: CASSLSGGQGISYGYTF
d_call: TRBD1; j_call: -; clone_size: -; v_call: TRBV25-1; cdr3_aa: CASSTHRGEQYF
d_call: -; j_call: TRBJ1-1; clone_size: -; v_call: TRBV28; cdr3_aa: CASSLTGGVEAFF
d_call: TRBD2; j_call: TRBJ2-1; clone_size: -; v_call: TRBV10-3; cdr3_aa: CAISERLAGDPYNEQFF
d_call: TRBD1; j_call: TRBJ2-7; clone_size: -; v_call: TRBV5-4; cdr3_aa: CASSYRGFDGYEQYF
d_call: TRBD1; j_call: TRBJ2-1; clone_size: -; v_call: TRBV27; cdr3_aa: CASSLLTGYNEQFF
d_call: -; j_call: TRBJ1-5; clone_size: -; v_call: TRBV28; cdr3_aa: CASSPRYSNQPQHF
d_call: TRBD1; j_call: TRBJ1-3; clone_size: -; v_call: TRBV4-3; cdr3_aa: CASSRVLHGTAGNTIYF
d_call: -; j_call: TRBJ2-2; clone_size: -; v_call: TRBV5-1; cdr3_aa: CASSFSRSPHGELFF
d_call: -; j_call: TRBJ2-7; clone_size: -; v_call: TRBV5-4; cdr3_aa: CASSSPQGYEQYF
d_call: TRBD2; j_call: TRBJ2-3; clone_size: -; v_call: TRBV5-1; cdr3_aa: CASSLGGLAGRGTDTQYF
d_call: -; j_call: TRBJ2-2; clone_size: -; v_call: TRBV27; cdr3_aa: CASSLSAGETATGELFF
d_call: TRBD2; j_call: TRBJ2-5; clone_size: -; v_call: TRBV11-2; cdr3_aa: CASRTIAGERRETQYF
d_call: -; j_call: TRBJ2-1; clone_size: -; v_call: TRBV29-1; cdr3_aa: CSGEALADTLLGNEQFF
d_call: TRBD2; j_call: TRBJ2-5; clone_size: -; v_call: TRBV7-8; cdr3_aa: CASSSPLAGVRETQYF
d_call: -; j_call: TRBJ1-2; clone_size: -; v_call: TRBV27; cdr3_aa: CASSLSLAQGYTF
d_call: -; j_call: TRBJ1-1; clone_size: -; v_call: TRBV10-3; cdr3_aa: CAISESIGRGWNTEAFF
d_call: -; j_call: TRBJ2-3; clone_size: -; v_call: TRBV7-9; cdr3_aa: CASSLDLYKTQYF
d_call: -; j_call: TRBJ2-7; clone_size: -; v_call: TRBV25-1; cdr3_aa: CASRQGSSYEQYF
d_call: TRBD1; j_call: TRBJ1-5; clone_size: -; v_call: TRBV30; cdr3_aa: CAWSETQGAGPQHF
d_call: TRBD1; j_call: TRBJ2-7; clone_size: -; v_call: TRBV5-1; cdr3_aa: CASSPHIIQGAPGYEQYF
d_call: -; j_call: TRBJ1-5; clone_size: -; v_call: TRBV27; cdr3_aa: CASSLTEGYWPQHF
d_call: TRBD2; j_call: TRBJ2-1; clone_size: -; v_call: TRBV7-6; cdr3_aa: CASSFISGRVGNEQFF
d_call: -; j_call: TRBJ2-5; clone_size: -; v_call: TRBV29-1; cdr3_aa: CSVEVPSQETQYF
d_call: -; j_call: TRBJ2-1; clone_size: -; v_call: TRBV6-1; cdr3_aa: CASSGYRDKRYNEQFF
d_call: -; j_call: TRBJ1-2; clone_size: -; v_call: TRBV5-4; cdr3_aa: CASSLEALEPRYGYTF
d_call: -; j_call: TRBJ1-3; clone_size: -; v_call: TRBV7-9; cdr3_aa: CASSLVGRALSGNTIYF
d_call: -; j_call: TRBJ2-7; clone_size: -; v_call: TRBV7-8; cdr3_aa: CASSLALGADYEQYF
d_call: TRBD2; j_call: TRBJ2-1; clone_size: -; v_call: TRBV27; cdr3_aa: CASSSNLAGAYNEQFF
d_call: -; j_call: TRBJ2-7; clone_size: -; v_call: TRBV6-5; cdr3_aa: CASSYEGISSYEQYF